Presented here are 24 T cell receptor beta chains from one specimen sequenced in a study of cytomegalovirus exposure and HLA in healthy donors. PCR was performed using 60 Vbeta and 13 Jbeta primers. Method: immunoSEQ multiplex PCR; TCRdb's copy keeps in-frame clones and lacks some. The repertoire includes tens of thousands of clones, approximately 79% of them detected once, and approximately 3% sits in the top ten. The sequenced material came from PBMCs. The receptors were gathered from a woman aged 30 to 39 in good health and CMV-seronegative.

The V call is TRBV5-4, the J call TRBJ2-4, with D possibly matching TRBD2 (5 bases). The germline V gene encodes CDR1 SGHNT and CDR2 YYREEE (reference sequence). The CDR3 has 16 residues. V lost 4 bases, J lost 1 base, and 15 bases lay in between. CDR3 sequence (DNA): TGTGCCAGCAGCCTGAGCCCGGACTCTGCCAAAAACATTCAGTACTTC. The encoded protein is CASSLSPDSAKNIQYF.

The chain employs TRBV2 and TRBJ2-5; 11 nucleotides align to TRBD1. V shed 7 bases and J 4 bases; nucleotides not matched to a gene: 8. This CDR3 region has 15 residues. The V gene's germline CDR1 is SNHLY and CDR2 FYNNEI. CDR3 bases: TGTGCCAGCATCCCGGGACAGGGGGAGGGAGAGACCCAGTACTTC. Translated, it gives CASIPGQGEGETQYF.

J is TRBJ2-3 and V is TRBV14; TRBD2 aligns across 8 bases. The V gene's germline CDR1 is SGHDN and CDR2 FVKESK. V shed 3 bases, J shed 2 bases, and the junction held 10 bases outside the gene matches. This CDR3 contains 17 residues. The CDR3 protein is CASSHPGGVAYTDTQYF. The CDR3 coding sequence is TGTGCCAGCAGCCATCCGGGGGGGGTGGCGTACACAGATACGCAGTATTTT.

This chain connects TRBV6-4 to TRBJ2-6, with 10 bases fitting TRBD1. Trimming removed 4 bases from V and 0 bases from J; junction bases left unmatched: 0. This CDR3 contains 16 residues. Germline CDR1 reads MRHNA; CDR2 reads SNTAGT. CDR3 DNA sequence: TGTGCCAGCAGTGGGACAGGGGGCTCTGGGGCCAACGTCCTGACTTTC. Translating it yields CASSGTGGSGANVLTF.

The chain uses TRBV5-8 and TRBJ2-7; 8 nucleotides align to TRBD1. Trimming took 5 bases from V and 6 from J; bases not matched to a gene: 7. Germline V gene lookup returns CDR1 SGHTS and CDR2 YDEGEE. CDR3 length: 13 residues. CDR3 sequence: CASRLQGAGEQYV. Written as DNA, the CDR3 is TGTGCCAGCAGACTGCAGGGGGCAGGCGAGCAGTACGTC.

The chain employs TRBV18 and TRBJ2-5; perhaps TRBD2 as D (6 bases). V shed 5 bases and J shed 0 bases, with 13 bases lying between them. There are 15 residues in the CDR3. From germline, CDR1 is KGHSH and CDR2 LQKENI. CDR3 in DNA: TGTGCCAGCTCAGGCTACGCGGGAAACCAAGAGACCCAGTACTTC. Residues: CASSGYAGNQETQYF.

This clone was found once. The chain recombines TRBV7-2 with TRBJ2-3; TRBD2 aligns across 9 bases. With V trimmed by 2 bases and J by 2 bases, 5 bases remained unmatched. The V gene's germline CDR1 is SGHTA and CDR2 FQGNSA. There are 16 residues in the CDR3. The DNA for the CDR3 is TGTGCCAGCAGCTTATGGCTAGCGGGGTACACAGATACGCAGTATTTT. Protein sequence: CASSLWLAGYTDTQYF.

The chain carries TRBV9 and TRBJ2-7; D is uncertain. Germline-derived CDR1 and CDR2 are SGDLS and YYNGEE. The V and J ends lost 0 bases and 1 base respectively, with 14 bases between them. The CDR3 extends over 16 amino acids. The CDR3 reads CASSVAPDLSSYEQYF. The DNA for the CDR3 is TGTGCCAGCAGCGTAGCCCCTGACTTGTCATCCTACGAGCAGTACTTC. Filled out from reference TRBV9 and TRBJ2-7, the complete variable domain reads DSGVTQTPKHLITATGQRVTLRCSPRSGDLSVYWYQQSLDQGLQFLIQYYNGEERAKGNILERFSAQQFPDLHSELNLSSLELGDSALYFCASSVAPDLSSYEQYFGPGTRLTVT.

The chain employs TRBV18 and TRBJ1-1; D gene uncertain. The CDR3 runs 16 residues. The V end was cut by 6 bases, the J end by 0 bases, with 17 bases between. Per germline, CDR1 KGHSH and CDR2 LQKENI. The CDR3 region is CASSAGNSFMNTEAFF. For the CDR3, the DNA is TGTGCCAGCTCGGCCGGGAACAGCTTTATGAACACTGAAGCTTTCTTT.

The CDR3 loop reads CASSLQGANNQPQHF. CDR3 coding DNA: TGTGCCAGCAGTTTACAGGGGGCCAATAATCAGCCCCAGCATTTT. J is TRBJ1-5 and V is TRBV25-1, with 9 bases aligning to TRBD1. CDR1 and CDR2 (germline): MGHDK, SYGVNS. The J segment lost 4 bases and the V segment lost 5 bases, leaving 6 bases of the junction unmatched. The CDR3 loop spans 15 amino acids.

V gene TRBV7-2 combines with J gene TRBJ1-4; D not certain. Germline lookup yields CDR1 SGHTA and CDR2 FQGNSA. V lost 5 bases and J lost 4, with 11 bases in between. The CDR3 has 14 residues. CDR3 sequence: CASSKREGNEKLFF. The CDR3 region has the DNA TGTGCCAGCAGCAAAAGGGAGGGTAATGAAAAACTGTTTTTT.

V is TRBV11-3 and J is TRBJ2-1, with 11 positions matching TRBD2. With V trimmed by 2 bases and J by 7 bases, 7 bases remained unmatched. The germline gives CDR1 SGHNT, CDR2 YENEEA. The CDR3 extends over 16 amino acids. Written as DNA, the CDR3 is TGTGCCAGCAGCTTAACTAGCGGGAGCTTCACGAATGAGCAGTTCTTC. Its translation is CASSLTSGSFTNEQFF.

The chain has TRBV7-2 and TRBJ2-7; maybe TRBD1 (6 bases). Between the trimmed V and J ends, which lost 5 bases and 2 bases, there was a span of 13 bases. The CDR3 is 14 amino acids. Germline loops: CDR1 SGHTA, CDR2 FQGNSA. CDR3 DNA: TGTGCCAGCAGCGTAGAGACAGGCCCCTACGAGCAGTACTTC. This translates into CASSVETGPYEQYF. Full variable domain (remainder filled in from reference TRBV7-2 and TRBJ2-7): GAGVSQSPSNKVTEKGKDVELRCDPISGHTALYWYRQSLGQGLEFLIYFQGNSAPDKSGLPSDRFSAERTGGSVSTLTIQRTQQEDSAVYLCASSVETGPYEQYFGPGTRLTVT.

This chain's CDR3 is CASSLDPDRQETQYF. CDR3 nucleotides: TGCGCCAGCAGCTTGGACCCCGACAGGCAAGAGACCCAGTACTTC. This chain links TRBV5-1 with TRBJ2-5; the D gene is possibly TRBD1 (6 bases). The CDR3 consists of 15 residues. V lost 0 bases and J 2 bases, leaving 11 bases between the germline ends. The V gene's germline CDR1 is SGHRS and CDR2 YFSETQ. The entire variable domain, with the rest obtained from reference TRBV5-1 and TRBJ2-5, is as follows: KAGVTQTPRYLIKTRGQQVTLSCSPISGHRSVSWYQQTPGQGLQFLFEYFSETQRNKGNFPGRFSGRQFSNSRSEMNVSTLELGDSALYLCASSLDPDRQETQYFGPGTRLLVL.

The rearrangement uses TRBV28 and TRBJ1-4; D remains unclear. The CDR3 covers 15 residues. From germline, CDR1 is MDHEN and CDR2 SYDVKM. Trimming cost V 2 bases and J 6 bases, with 13 bases left between them. The CDR3, as DNA: TGTGCCAGCAGTTTAGATATCCGCAGGCATGAAAAACTGTTTTTT. Protein sequence: CASSLDIRRHEKLFF.

J is TRBJ2-1 and V is TRBV27; D is perhaps TRBD1 (5 bases). The CDR3 is 17 amino acids. CDR1 and CDR2 from the germline V gene are MNHEY and SMNVEV (reference sequence). The ends were cut back, 6 bases at V and 3 bases at J, with 21 bases in the middle. The CDR3 sequence is CASSSQGRVSFYNEQFF. DNA of the CDR3: TGTGCCAGCAGCTCCCAGGGCCGGGTCTCCTTCTACAATGAGCAGTTCTTC.

The chain carries TRBV7-2 and TRBJ2-1; TRBD1 aligns across 7 bases. CDR1 is SGHTA and CDR2 is FQGNSA in the germline V gene. V was pared by 5 bases and J by 8 bases, with 6 bases of the junction left unmatched. The CDR3 sequence is 13 residues long. CDR3 residues: CASSVTGEYEQFF. Here the CDR3 DNA reads TGTGCCAGCAGCGTCACAGGGGAATATGAGCAGTTCTTC.

This clone is a singleton in its sample. V gene TRBV2 combines with J gene TRBJ2-2, with TRBD1 matching over 7 bases. V shed 0 bases and J 9 bases; nucleotides not matched to a gene: 7. The germline gives CDR1 SNHLY, CDR2 FYNNEI. CDR3 length: 15 amino acids. The CDR3 region has the DNA TGTGCCAGCAGTGAAGCAGGAGGACAGGTACGGGAGCTGTTTTTT. As protein: CASSEAGGQVRELFF.

J is TRBJ1-1 and V is TRBV11-2; D unresolved. Deletions cut 0 bases from V and 10 bases from J, with 12 bases between. The CDR3 is 13 amino acids. CDR1 is SGHAT, CDR2 FQNNGV, per germline. CDR3 residues: CASSLDLQARAFF. The CDR3 DNA reads as TGTGCCAGCAGCTTAGATCTCCAGGCGAGAGCTTTCTTT.

This chain uses TRBV5-1 with TRBJ2-2; D remains ambiguous. V was pared by 1 base and J by 7 bases, with 14 bases between. The CDR3 consists of 15 residues. Germline V gene lookup returns CDR1 SGHRS and CDR2 YFSETQ. The chain's CDR3 is CASSLTRTPGGELFF. The CDR3 DNA reads as TGCGCCAGCAGCTTGACTCGAACGCCTGGCGGGGAGCTGTTTTTT. The full variable domain, rest sourced from reference TRBV5-1 and TRBJ2-2, is KAGVTQTPRYLIKTRGQQVTLSCSPISGHRSVSWYQQTPGQGLQFLFEYFSETQRNKGNFPGRFSGRQFSNSRSEMNVSTLELGDSALYLCASSLTRTPGGELFFGEGSRLTVL.

The chain combines TRBV7-9 with TRBJ2-1, with D unresolved. The CDR3 contains 14 residues. The V end was cut by 2 bases, the J end by 6 bases, with 11 bases between. The V gene's germline CDR1 is SEHNR and CDR2 FQNEAQ (reference sequence). CDR3 DNA: TGTGCCAGCAGCTTAAGTCAAGCAGGCAATGAGCAGTTCTTC. This encodes CASSLSQAGNEQFF.

The V gene is TRBV28, the J gene TRBJ1-4; the D is unclear. The V end lost 7 bases, the J end lost 8 bases, and 29 bases lay between the germline ends. This CDR3 has 18 residues. Germline-derived CDR1 and CDR2 are MDHEN and SYDVKM. The CDR3 here is CASNPGPRTGRRGEKLFF. The CDR3, as DNA: TGTGCCAGCAACCCAGGTCCCCGGACGGGGAGGAGAGGAGAAAAACTGTTTTTT.

V gene TRBV19 combines with J gene TRBJ2-2; 7 nucleotides align to TRBD2. Germline trimming cut 3 bases from V and 4 bases from J; bases unmatched to any gene: 8. The CDR3 totals 16 residues. Germline V gene lookup returns CDR1 LNHDA and CDR2 SQIVND (reference sequence). This CDR3 is CASSIPRTGGTGELFF. The CDR3 DNA reads TGTGCCAGTAGTATCCCTCGGACGGGAGGCACCGGGGAGCTGTTTTTT.

The CDR3 DNA follows: TGTGCCTGGAGTGGGACAGGCAGGGGAGAGACCCAGTACTTC. Encoded protein: CAWSGTGRGETQYF. This chain links TRBV30 with TRBJ2-5, with 7 bases aligning to TRBD1. The CDR3 is made up of 14 amino acids. Germline V gene data show CDR1 as GTSNPN and CDR2 as SVGIG (reference sequence). With V trimmed by 1 base and J by 4 bases, 6 bases remained unmatched.